This entry concerns a single T cell receptor (beta chain). Its antigen is as yet unknown. The germline V gene has CDR1 MNHNS and CDR2 SASEGT. The CDR3 spans 16 residues. J was trimmed by 9 bases and V by 2 bases; bases with no gene match: 5. These data belong to a study of siplizumab effects on memory and regulatory T cells. Study observations and caveats: A minor fraction of alloreactive clones, and no more, mapped to unstimulated subsets.

Produced via immunoSEQ multiplex PCR; TCRdb's table is partial and in-frame only. The table has under 100,000 clones, approximately 86% seen once. V gene TRBV6-1 combines with J gene TRBJ1-6; 12 bases match TRBD1. Sample: Tregs sorted from blood. This TCR was sampled from a human donor in good health. The CDR3 region is CASSEPGQGAGSPLHF. The CDR3 coding sequence is TGTGCCAGCAGTGAACCGGGACAGGGGGCCGGTTCACCCCTCCACTTT.